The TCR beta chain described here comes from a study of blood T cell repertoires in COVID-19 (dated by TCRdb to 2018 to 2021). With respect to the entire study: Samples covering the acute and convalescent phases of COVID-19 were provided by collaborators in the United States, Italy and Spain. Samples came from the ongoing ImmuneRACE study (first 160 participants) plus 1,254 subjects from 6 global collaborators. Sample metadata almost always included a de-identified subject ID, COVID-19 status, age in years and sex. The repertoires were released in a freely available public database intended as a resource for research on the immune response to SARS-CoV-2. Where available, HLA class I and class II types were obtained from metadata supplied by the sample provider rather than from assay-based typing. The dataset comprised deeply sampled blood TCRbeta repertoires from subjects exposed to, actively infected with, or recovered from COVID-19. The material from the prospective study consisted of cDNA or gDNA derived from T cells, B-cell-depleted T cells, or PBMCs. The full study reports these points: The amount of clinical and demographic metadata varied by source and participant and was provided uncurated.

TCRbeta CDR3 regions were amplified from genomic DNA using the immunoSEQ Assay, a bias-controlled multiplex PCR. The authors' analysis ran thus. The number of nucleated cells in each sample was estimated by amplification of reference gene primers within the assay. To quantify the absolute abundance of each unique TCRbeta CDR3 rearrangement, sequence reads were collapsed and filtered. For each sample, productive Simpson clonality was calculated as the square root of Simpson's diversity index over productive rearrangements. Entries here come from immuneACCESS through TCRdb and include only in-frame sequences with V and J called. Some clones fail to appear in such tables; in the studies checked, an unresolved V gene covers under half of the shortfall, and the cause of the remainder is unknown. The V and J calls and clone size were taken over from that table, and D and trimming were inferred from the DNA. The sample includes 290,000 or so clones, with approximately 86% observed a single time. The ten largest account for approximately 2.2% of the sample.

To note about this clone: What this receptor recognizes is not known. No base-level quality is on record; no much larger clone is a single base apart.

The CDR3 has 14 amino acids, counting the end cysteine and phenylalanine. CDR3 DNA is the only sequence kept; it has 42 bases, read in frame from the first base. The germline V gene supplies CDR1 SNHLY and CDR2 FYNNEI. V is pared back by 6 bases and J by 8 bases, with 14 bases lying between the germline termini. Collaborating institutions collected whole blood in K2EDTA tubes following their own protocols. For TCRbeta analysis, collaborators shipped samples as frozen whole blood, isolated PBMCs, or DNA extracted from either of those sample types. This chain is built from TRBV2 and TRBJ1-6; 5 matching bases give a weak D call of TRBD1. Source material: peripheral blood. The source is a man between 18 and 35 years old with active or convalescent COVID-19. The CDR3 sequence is CASRARGLDSPLHF. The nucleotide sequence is TGTGCCAGCAGGGCTCGGGGGTTAGATTCACCCCTCCACTTT.